This T cell receptor (beta chain) was sequenced for a study of blood T cell repertoires in COVID-19. Study as a whole: The origin of the acute and convalescent COVID-19 samples was the United States, Italy and Spain. The cDNA or gDNA used as material had been derived from T cells, B-cell-depleted T cells, or PBMCs.

Original analysis: By means of reference gene primer amplification, nucleated cell counts were estimated. The data were produced by immunoSEQ multiplex PCR, yet TCRdb's version contains in-frame clones alone and is incomplete. D and trimming come from the DNA, and the V and J calls and clone size come from that table. The profile covers 100,000 to 150,000 clones, with around 86% appearing a single time and approximately 12% taken by the ten largest. With 2 bases removed from V and 9 bases from J, the gap between germline ends came to 14 bases. CDR3 length: 14 amino acids. From germline, CDR1 is SGHTA and CDR2 FQGTGA.

J is TRBJ2-1 and V is TRBV7-3, with no clear D. This receptor was obtained from a man aged 60-69 years with acute or convalescent COVID-19. The sample comprised peripheral blood. CDR3 in amino acids: CASSLEVTRSEQFF. CDR3 in DNA: TGTGCCAGCAGCTTAGAGGTGACGCGCTCTGAGCAGTTCTTC.